The following is a TCR beta chain sequence with its context. Authors' processing steps: Researchers report that nucleated cell counts were estimated from reference gene primer amplification. Some clones are missing from TCRdb's copy, which holds only in-frame ones; the method was immunoSEQ multiplex PCR. The DNA was the basis for D and trimming; V, J and clone size are from that table. The sample carries 180,000 or so clones, about 83% recorded once. The sample belongs to a study of blood T cell repertoires in COVID-19. Overall study: Donors in the United States, Italy and Spain gave samples during acute or convalescent COVID-19. The cDNA or gDNA used as material had been derived from T cells, B-cell-depleted T cells, or PBMCs.

V was shortened by 6 bases and J by 6 bases, with 11 bases between the two germline ends. The germline V gene encodes CDR1 LNHNV and CDR2 YYDKDF (reference sequence). The CDR3 is 13 amino acids. Material for sequencing was peripheral blood. The TCR sequence derives from a man aged 18-30 years with active or convalescent COVID-19. V is TRBV15 and J is TRBJ2-2, with a weak D call TRBD1 (5 bases). The CDR3 nucleotides are TGTGCCACCAGAAGGGTACAGGCCGGGGAGCTGTTTTTT. The encoded protein is CATRRVQAGELFF.